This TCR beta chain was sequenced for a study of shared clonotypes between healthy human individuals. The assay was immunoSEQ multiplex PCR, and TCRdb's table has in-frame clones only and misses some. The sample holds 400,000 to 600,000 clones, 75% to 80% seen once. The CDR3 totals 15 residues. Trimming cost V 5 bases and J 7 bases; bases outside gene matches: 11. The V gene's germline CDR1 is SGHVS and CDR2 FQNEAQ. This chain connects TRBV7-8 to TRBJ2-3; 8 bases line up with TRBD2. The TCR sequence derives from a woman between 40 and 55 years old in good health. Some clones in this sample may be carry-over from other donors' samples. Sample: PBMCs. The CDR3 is CASSPSGSWSYTQYF. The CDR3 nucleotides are TGTGCCAGCAGCCCAAGCGGGAGCTGGTCTTATACGCAGTATTTT.